This T cell receptor beta chain was retrieved from a study of OX40 agonist ivuxolimab in advanced cancers. For the study at large: Of mixed ages from roughly 23 to 85 and averaging about 65 years, the group was about 80% male. Partial responses occurred in Three dose-escalation patients, one with hepatocellular carcinoma and two with cutaneous melanoma. Study results and caveats: Clones of CD4+ and CD8+ blood T cells grew by week 6 at doses of 0.1 to 3.0 mg/kg.

Here immunoSEQ multiplex PCR was the method, and the copy in TCRdb shows in-frame clones only, minus some. The table records about 93,000 clones, 94% of them present only once. Germline CDR1 and CDR2: MDHEN and SYDVKM. This CDR3 region has 15 residues. Trimming shortened V by 4 bases and J by 0 bases, and 10 bases separated the two germline ends. With respect to this clone: Its antigen remains unknown.

This rearrangement joins TRBV28 to TRBJ1-5; D is ambiguous. This receptor was taken from an adult with an advanced solid tumor such as melanoma, head and neck, liver or kidney cancer. The sample was CD4+ or CD8+ T cells sorted from blood, taken in a trial of the OX40 agonist ivuxolimab. CDR3 protein: CASSWGEYSNQPQHF. The DNA for the CDR3 is TGTGCCAGCAGTTGGGGAGAATATAGCAATCAGCCCCAGCATTTT. The entire variable domain, with the rest obtained from reference TRBV28 and TRBJ1-5, is as follows: DVKVTQSSRYLVKRTGEKVFLECVQDMDHENMFWYRQDPGLGLRLIYFSYDVKMKEKGDIPEGYSVSREKKERFSLILESASTNQTSMYLCASSWGEYSNQPQHFGDGTRLSIL.